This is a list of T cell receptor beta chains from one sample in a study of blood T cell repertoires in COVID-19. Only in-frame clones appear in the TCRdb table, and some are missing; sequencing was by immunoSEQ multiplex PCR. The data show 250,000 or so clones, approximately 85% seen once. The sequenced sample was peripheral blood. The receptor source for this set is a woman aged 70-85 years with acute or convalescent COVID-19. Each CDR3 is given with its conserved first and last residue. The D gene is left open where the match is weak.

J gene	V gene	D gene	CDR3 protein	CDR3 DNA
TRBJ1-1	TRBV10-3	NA	CAISESTGTEAFF	TGTGCCATCAGTGAGTCGACGGGAACTGAAGCTTTCTTT
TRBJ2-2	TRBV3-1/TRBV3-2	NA	CASSQDRARHTGELFF	TGTGCCAGCAGCCAAGATAGAGCGAGACACACCGGGGAGCTGTTTTTT
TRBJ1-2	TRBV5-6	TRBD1	CASIYRGTNYGYTF	TGTGCCAGCATCTACAGGGGTACTAACTATGGCTACACCTTC
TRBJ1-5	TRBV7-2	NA	CASSLWGVNQPQHF	TGTGCCAGCAGCTTATGGGGGGTTAATCAGCCCCAGCATTTT
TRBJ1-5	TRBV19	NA	CASSIFRGSNQPQHF	TGTGCCAGTAGTATATTCAGGGGTAGCAATCAGCCCCAGCATTTT
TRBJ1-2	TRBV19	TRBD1	CASTESGQGNYGYTF	TGTGCCAGTACTGAATCCGGACAGGGTAACTATGGCTACACCTTC
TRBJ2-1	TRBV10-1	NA	CASSPGGKNEQFF	TGCGCCAGCAGCCCAGGGGGGAAGAATGAGCAGTTCTTC
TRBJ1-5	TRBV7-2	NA	CASSVQGVQPQHF	TGTGCCAGCAGCGTACAGGGAGTCCAGCCCCAGCATTTT
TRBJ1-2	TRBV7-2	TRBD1	CASRGQQNYGYTF	TGTGCCAGCAGGGGACAGCAGAACTATGGCTACACCTTC
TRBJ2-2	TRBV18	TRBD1	CASSERQGDTGELFF	TGTGCCAGCTCGGAAAGACAGGGGGACACCGGGGAGCTGTTTTTT
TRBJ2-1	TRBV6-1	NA	CASSEGGPYNEQFF	TGTGCCAGCAGCGAAGGGGGGCCCTACAATGAGCAGTTCTTC